This T cell receptor beta chain was observed in a study of CD8 T cells in Susac syndrome. Negative isolation was applied to CD8+ and CD4+ T cells, and FACS enrichment was applied to TEMRA cells. With V trimmed by 3 bases and J by 5 bases, 7 bases remained unmatched. Germline V gene lookup returns CDR1 MNHEY and CDR2 SMNVEV (reference sequence). This CDR3 spans 15 amino acids. Reverse transcription of 0.5 to 1 ug RNA was performed with random hexamers. TCRdb processed the immunoSEQ multiplex PCR reads anew with MiXCR; each CDR3 protein has one entry. Of over 100,000 distinct CDR3 sequences listed, about 94% are singletons.

This clonotype originated in a human donor with Susac syndrome. The sequenced material came from CD8+ T cells from PBMCs. The chain employs TRBV27 and TRBJ2-1; 7 bases agree with TRBD2. DNA of the CDR3: TGTGCCAGCAGTTTCCTAGGGAGGGGAGACAATGAGCAGTTCTTC. It encodes CASSFLGRGDNEQFF.